The subject of this entry is one TCR beta chain. This specimen belongs to a study of immune evolution from preneoplasia to lung adenocarcinoma. Only in-frame clones appear in the TCRdb table, and some are missing; sequencing was by immunoSEQ multiplex PCR. The sample yields under 7,500 clones, around four fifths seen once. The origin of this receptor is a person between 50 and 69 years old with lung adenocarcinoma. Sequenced input: FFPE minimally invasive lung adenocarcinoma tissue.

The CDR3 loop is CASAGGGLYNEQFF. The CDR3 region has the DNA TGTGCCAGCGCCGGAGGGGGTCTTTACAATGAGCAGTTCTTC. The V call is TRBV11-3, the J call TRBJ2-1; D tentatively fits TRBD1 or TRBD2 (6 bases each). This CDR3 is built from 14 residues. V lost 8 bases to trimming and J lost 4 bases, with 15 bases between them. CDR1 and CDR2 from the germline V gene are SGHNT and YENEEA.